The clone carrying this TCR beta chain was seen only a few times. Its antigen is unidentified. Expressed TCRB transcripts were sequenced because the entire RNA isolate underwent reverse transcription. Sequencing was performed with immunoSEQ multiplex PCR; in TCRdb, only in-frame clones are kept and a portion is missing. The sample records over 650,000 clones, roughly an eighth being singletons. This sample was included in a study of beta chain features in type 1 diabetes. Findings and limits, study-wide: People with Type 1 diabetes carried modestly yet significantly shorter TCRB CDR3s in all four CD4+ subsets.

The TCR comes from a man aged 18 to 35 with type 1 diabetes. The specimen was naive CD4+ T cells from blood.

CDR3: CASSLKGGPGYEQYF. For the CDR3, the DNA is TGCGCCAGCAGCTTGAAGGGAGGGCCGGGATACGAGCAGTACTTC. V and J are TRBV5-1 and TRBJ2-7, with TRBD2 identical over 7 bases. The CDR3 consists of 15 residues. V lost 1 base to trimming and J lost 4 bases; unmatched junction nucleotides: 8. Germline assignment: CDR1 SGHRS and CDR2 YFSETQ.